A single sample gave rise to the 12 T cell receptor beta chains below, sequenced in a study of T cell repertoires in cytomegalovirus infection. TCRdb recomputed calls from the reads with MiXCR, one row per CDR3 protein. The sample holds approximately 500,000 distinct CDR3 sequences; 16% are singletons and the top ten take under 30%. Sequencing was done on a sample of CD8+ T cells from PBMCs. The origin of the receptors is a human donor in good health (CMV status not recorded). Some clones in this sample may be carry-over from other donors' samples.

The chain has TRBV19 and TRBJ2-1; TRBD2 matches at 12 bases. The CDR3 runs to 15 residues. V gave up 5 bases and J gave up 7 bases; unmatched junction bases: 6. Per germline, CDR1 LNHDA and CDR2 SQIVND (reference sequence). The CDR3 spells CASSATSGGSNEQFF. The CDR3 coding sequence is TGTGCCAGTAGTGCGACTAGCGGGGGAAGTAATGAGCAGTTCTTC.

Many counts were recorded for this clonotype. This CDR3 reads CASSDLGSEDEQFF. CDR3 sequence (DNA): TGTGCCAGCAGTGACTTAGGTAGCGAGGATGAGCAGTTCTTC. J is TRBJ2-1 and V is TRBV6-4, with D possibly being TRBD2 (5 bases). Germline CDR1 and CDR2: MRHNA and SNTAGT. Trimming cost V 1 base and J 8 bases, with 12 bases left between them. This CDR3 is built from 14 residues.

This clonotype was detected many times. The chain employs TRBV7-3 and TRBJ2-3, with 8 bases lining up with TRBD2. The CDR3 spans 15 residues. J gave up 0 bases and V 4 bases, and 3 bases lay outside the gene matches. CDR1 SGHTA and CDR2 FQGTGA come from the germline V gene. The CDR3 spells CASSSRGGSTDTQYF. The CDR3 DNA sequence: TGTGCCAGCAGCTCCCGCGGGGGGAGCACAGATACGCAGTATTTT.

V is TRBV2 and J is TRBJ2-1; 14 bases are shared with TRBD2. Germline CDR1 is SNHLY and CDR2 is FYNNEI. The J segment lost 8 bases and the V segment lost 10 bases, leaving 7 bases of the junction unmatched. The CDR3 is 14 residues long. The CDR3 sequence: CANPGLAGVYEQFF. In DNA, the CDR3 is TGTGCCAATCCGGGACTAGCGGGGGTCTATGAGCAGTTCTTC.

Comments on this clonotype: Since a much larger clone is just one base distant, this may be a read error. The rearrangement uses TRBV12-3 or TRBV12-4 and TRBJ2-1, with 7 bases matching TRBD2. The CDR3 contains 16 residues. CDR3 in DNA: TGTGCCAGCATTCCCGGGGGAGGGAGATCCTACAATGAGCAGTCCTTC. It is translated as CASIPGGGRSYNEQSF.

This clonotype appeared many times. The rearrangement joins TRBV10-2 to TRBJ2-7; weak D call: TRBD2 (7 bases). The CDR3 covers 12 residues. V was clipped by 6 bases and J by 4 bases, with 10 bases between them. Per the germline V gene, CDR1 is WSHSY and CDR2 is SAAADI. The CDR3: CASSEGGYEQYF. For the CDR3, the DNA is TGCGCCAGCAGCGAGGGGGGGTACGAGCAGTACTTC.

A note on this clonotype: A much larger clone lies a single base off, so this may be a read error. In this CDR3 the conserved last residue, phenylalanine or tryptophan, is missing, so a read error is likely. This rearrangement joins TRBV10-3 to TRBJ1-5; D remains unclear. The CDR3 length is 13 residues. From germline, CDR1 is ENHRY and CDR2 SYGVKD. The germline V and J ends were trimmed by 3 bases and 6 bases, with 9 bases remaining between them. The CDR3 nucleotides are TGTGCCATCAGTGAAGGTCGCAGTCAGCCCCAGCATTCT. Translating it yields CAISEGRSQPQHS.

This chain connects TRBV9 to TRBJ1-2, with D tentatively TRBD1 (6 bases). The V and J ends lost 0 bases and 0 bases respectively, with 15 bases between them. The CDR3 has 17 residues. Germline CDR1 SGDLS, CDR2 YYNGEE. CDR3 sequence (DNA): TGTGCCAGCAGCGTAGATCGGGGAGCAGGGGCTAACTATGGCTACACCTTC. This translates into CASSVDRGAGANYGYTF.

The chain is built from TRBV2 and TRBJ1-1; TRBD1 is a possible D gene (5 bases). The CDR3 has 14 amino acids. The ends were cut back, 1 base at V and 5 bases at J, with 11 bases in the middle. Germline V gene lookup returns CDR1 SNHLY and CDR2 FYNNEI. The CDR3 bases are TGTGCCAGCAGTGAAGGAGGGGCTGAGACTGAAGCTTTCTTT. Its protein product is CASSEGGAETEAFF.

This clonotype has just a few counts. The chain has TRBV6-1 and TRBJ1-1; D perhaps matches TRBD1 (6 bases). Germline lookup yields CDR1 MNHNS and CDR2 SASEGT. V lost 7 bases and J 0 bases, leaving 12 bases between the germline ends. The CDR3 length is 14 residues. CDR3 sequence: CASKAGAMNTEAFF. For the CDR3, the DNA is TGTGCCAGCAAGGCAGGGGCAATGAACACTGAAGCTTTCTTT.

This clonotype was detected a few times. This sequence joins TRBV4-1 and TRBJ2-3; no firm D call. V was shortened by 1 base and J by 2 bases, with 7 bases between the two germline ends. The CDR3 contains 14 residues. CDR1 and CDR2 from the germline V gene are MGHRA and YSYEKL. Written as DNA, the CDR3 is TGCGCCAGCAGCCAAGTAGGTCTCACAGATACGCAGTATTTT. Its protein product is CASSQVGLTDTQYF.

This clonotype has a count of ten or more. The chain carries TRBV5-6 and TRBJ2-3; D call uncertain. Germline-derived CDR1 and CDR2 are SGHDT and YYEEEE. CDR3 length: 12 residues. V dropped 0 bases and J dropped 14 bases, with 13 bases sitting between them. DNA of the CDR3: TGTGCCAGCAGCTTGGGGCCGCGACAACTGTATTTT. Its protein product is CASSLGPRQLYF.